This T cell receptor beta chain was sequenced during a study of response to subunit inactivated influenza vaccine. Overall study results and limits: New T cells are recruited in small numbers by each seasonal influenza vaccination, according to the authors' suggestion.

MiXCR was run by TCRdb on the RT-PCR reads, yielding one entry per CDR3 protein. The table records some 550,000 distinct CDR3 sequences, less than 25% of them present only once. This clonotype has just a few counts. No antigen is known for it. The CDR3 loop spans 14 amino acids. The trim removed 0 bases at V and 8 bases at J, leaving 8 bases unmatched. Germline V gene sequence: CDR1 DFQATT, CDR2 SNEGSKA (reference sequence). In addition, the sample was reused for a study of T cells expressing NK-cell markers. That source adds: Synthesis of TCR beta cDNA relied on 5'RACE template switching carrying UMIs. These clonotypes also led the CD3+CD56-NKG2C+ fraction in several donors. It is unclear if expanded NKG2C-expressing clones target HCMV antigens.

This clonotype was sampled from a man between 45 and 60 years old who received an inactivated influenza vaccine. The chain has TRBV20-1 and TRBJ1-1; 8 bases fit TRBD1. Source: CD4+ T cells sorted from PBMCs, taken 12 days after vaccination. DNA of the CDR3: TGCAGTGCTAGAGATAGGACAGGGAGACTGGAAGCTTTCTTT. Amino acid sequence: CSARDRTGRLEAFF.